The rows below give T cell receptor beta chains drawn from one sample of a study of control samples from healthy donors and cancer patients. The method was immunoSEQ multiplex PCR; TCRdb's version includes in-frame clones alone and lacks a portion of them. The sample has about 110,000 clones, approximately 90% seen once. Sequenced input: blood. The source of these receptors is a human donor in good health. The donor label of this sample is uncertain. Both conserved end residues are trimmed from each CDR3. Fields, in order: V gene, J gene, CDR3 protein.

>TRBV19|TRBJ2-3
ASKPLAGGVDTQY
>TRBV6-6|TRBJ1-2
ASSPTGGGYT
>TRBV30|TRBJ1-3
AWIKGSGNTIY
>TRBV27|TRBJ1-4
ASSASNRKFNEKLF
>TRBV6-4|TRBJ2-2
ASSTTNTGELF
>TRBV5-1|TRBJ2-1
ASSLDSAYNEQF
>TRBV6-1|TRBJ1-1
ASSEIVGYRSNTEAF
>TRBV11-2|TRBJ2-2
ASSMDRGRVRNTGELF
>TRBV7-9|TRBJ1-6
ASSPPGQKNSPLH
>TRBV11-2|TRBJ1-1
ASSLRDSEAF
>TRBV5-6|TRBJ1-1
ASRQGRNTEAF
>TRBV18|TRBJ1-6
ASSSATGPLH
>TRBV28|TRBJ2-7
ASSLPSGASWNEQY
>TRBV28|TRBJ1-1
ASSLEEGVPNTEAF
>TRBV19|TRBJ1-6
ASSPGRPNSPLH
>TRBV14|TRBJ1-3
ASSRQRPSGNTIY